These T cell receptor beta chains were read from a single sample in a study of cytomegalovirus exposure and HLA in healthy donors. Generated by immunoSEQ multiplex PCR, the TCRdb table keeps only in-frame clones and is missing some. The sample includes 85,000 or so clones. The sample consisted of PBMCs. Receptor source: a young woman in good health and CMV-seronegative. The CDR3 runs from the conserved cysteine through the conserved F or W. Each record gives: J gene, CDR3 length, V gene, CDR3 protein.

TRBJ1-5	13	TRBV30	CAWSKGSDQPQHF
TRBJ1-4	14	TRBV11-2	CASSLQGAVEKLFF
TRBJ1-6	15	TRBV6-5	CASRRGSSYNSPLHF
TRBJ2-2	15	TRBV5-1	CASSSLQGSTGELFF
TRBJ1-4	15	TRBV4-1	CASSQLDSLVEKLFF
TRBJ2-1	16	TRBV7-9	CASSPVLAGAWNEQFF
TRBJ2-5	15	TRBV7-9	CASSFQLGREETQYF
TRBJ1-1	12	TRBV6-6	CASSPVATEAFF
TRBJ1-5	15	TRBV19	CASSIGTGHNQPQHF
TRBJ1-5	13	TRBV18	CASSPSYNQPQHF
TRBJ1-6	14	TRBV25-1	CASSLGASGSPLHF
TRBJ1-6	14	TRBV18	CASSPRADNSPLHF
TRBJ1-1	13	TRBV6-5	CASRQSLNTEAFF
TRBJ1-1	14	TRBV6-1	CASNGGDRSLEAFF
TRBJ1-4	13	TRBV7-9	CASSLGHSEKLFF
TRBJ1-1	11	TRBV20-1	CSANKNTEAFF
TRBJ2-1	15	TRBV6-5	CASSYSPSSYNEQFF
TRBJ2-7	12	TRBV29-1	CSVGGGPFEQYF
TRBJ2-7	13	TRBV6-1	CASSEDRAYEQYF
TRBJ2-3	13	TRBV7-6	CASRSGTADKQYF
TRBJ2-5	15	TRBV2	CASHSGGGVRETQYF
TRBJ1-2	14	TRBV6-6	CASSYRGGGHGYTF